The rows below give T cell receptor beta chains drawn from one sample of a study of response to subunit inactivated influenza vaccine. One entry per CDR3 protein results from TCRdb running MiXCR on the RT-PCR reads. The repertoire has 630,000 or so distinct CDR3 sequences, 15% to 17% of them found once; the top ten carry 11%. The input for sequencing was PBMCs from blood, taken 11 to 12 days after vaccination. The receptors derive from a man over 45 who received an inactivated influenza vaccine. The CDR3 runs from the conserved cysteine through the conserved F or W. A D gene is named only where the DNA matches it firmly. Rows give clone size only sometimes, using once, few, many, or a class for an expanded clone.

TRBD1 | TRBJ1-1 | TRBV18 | few | TGTGCCAGCTCACCAGTGAGGGGGCATGAGGACACTGAAGCTTTCTTT | CASSPVRGHEDTEAFF
TRBD1 | TRBJ2-3 | TRBV19 | - | TGTGCCAGTAGCAACGGAAGGGGACAGCTAACAGATACGCAGTATTTT | CASSNGRGQLTDTQYF
- | TRBJ2-7 | TRBV6-2/TRBV6-3 | few | TGTGCCAGCAGTTACTCGCGAGGGGAGTACGAGCAGTACTTC | CASSYSRGEYEQYF
- | TRBJ1-1 | TRBV12-3/TRBV12-4 | - | TGTGCCAGCAGTTTTGGGGGGGGAGCTTTCTTT | CASSFGGGAFF
- | TRBJ1-2 | TRBV18 | - | TGTGCCAGCTCACCCGGCCAGGGCGGTAGCTACACCTTC | CASSPGQGGSYTF
TRBD1 | TRBJ1-1 | TRBV20-1 | few | TGCAGTGCTAGGGATTACAGGGGCCGGGAAGCTTTCTTT | CSARDYRGREAFF
- | TRBJ2-1 | TRBV4-2 | - | TGTGCCAGCAGCCAAGAAGGCTCCTACAATGAGCAGTTCTTC | CASSQEGSYNEQFF
TRBD1 | TRBJ2-3 | TRBV5-1 | - | TGCGCCAGCAGCTGGGTGGGACAGGGCACAGATACGCAGTATTTT | CASSWVGQGTDTQYF
TRBD2 | TRBJ2-1 | TRBV2 | many | TGTGCCAGCAGGACCGGGACTAGCGGATACAATGAGCAGTTCTTC | CASRTGTSGYNEQFF
- | TRBJ2-7 | TRBV12-3/TRBV12-4 | - | TGTGCCAGCACCAAAGGGGGGGAGTCCTACGAGCAGTACTTC | CASTKGGESYEQYF
TRBD2 | TRBJ2-1 | TRBV10-3 | - | TGTGCCATCAGCGGGGGACTAGCGGCCTACAATGAGCAGTTCTTC | CAISGGLAAYNEQFF
- | TRBJ1-1 | TRBV24-1 | - | TGTGCCACCAGTGTACCTGAAGCTTTCTTT | CATSVPEAFF
TRBD2 | TRBJ2-1 | TRBV11-1 | few | TGTGCCAGCAGCCCCGAAATAGCGGGAGGGAGCTCCTACAATGAGCAGTTCTTC | CASSPEIAGGSSYNEQFF
- | TRBJ2-2 | TRBV6-5 | - | TGTGCCAGCAGTTACACCTGGCTTTTCGGGCGTATACGAACCGGGGAGCTGTTTTTT | CASSYTWLFGRIRTGELFF
- | TRBJ2-3 | TRBV11-3 | few | TGTGCCAGCAGCTGCCCTCGAGGGGGGATCACAGATACGCAGTATTTT | CASSCPRGGITDTQYF
- | TRBJ1-4 | TRBV12-3/TRBV12-4 | - | TGTGCCAGCACCTTAATGGGGGGAAAACTGTTTTTT | CASTLMGGKLFF
- | TRBJ2-2 | TRBV20-1 | few | TGCAGTGTCCGACGTGGGGGCGACTACACCGGGGAGCTGTTTTTT | CSVRRGGDYTGELFF
- | TRBJ2-7 | TRBV6-1 | once | TGTGCCAGCAGAAAACTGGGGACCTACGAGCAGTACTTC | CASRKLGTYEQYF
- | TRBJ2-3 | TRBV27 | - | TGTGCCAGCAGTGGGGGGACAGCTAGCTCTAGCACAGATACGCAGTATTTT | CASSGGTASSSTDTQYF
TRBD1 | TRBJ2-5 | TRBV5-1 | few | TGCGCCAGCAGCTGGGGCAGGGGGCGTGAAGAGACCCAGTACTTC | CASSWGRGREETQYF
- | TRBJ2-1 | TRBV5-1 | few | TGCGCCAGCGTGGCGAGCTCCTACAATGAGCAGTTCTTC | CASVASSYNEQFF
- | TRBJ1-2 | TRBV28 | - | TGTGCCAGCAGTCCCCCCTTGGACTATGGCTACACCTTC | CASSPPLDYGYTF
TRBD2 | TRBJ2-1 | TRBV12-3/TRBV12-4 | many | TGTGCCAGCAGGCCTAGCGGGGGCCGAAGCTCCTACAATGAGCAGTTCTTC | CASRPSGGRSSYNEQFF
- | TRBJ2-4 | TRBV2 | - | TGTGCCAGCACCATAACAGGGTTTGGTCAGTACTTC | CASTITGFGQYF
TRBD2 | TRBJ2-7 | TRBV20-1 | - | TGCAGTGCTGCCGGGACTAGTTCCTACGAGCAGTACTTC | CSAAGTSSYEQYF
TRBD1 | TRBJ2-7 | TRBV9 | many | TGTGCCAGCAGCGTCGGACAGGGAGAGAACGAGCAGTACTTC | CASSVGQGENEQYF
- | TRBJ2-7 | TRBV4-2 | - | TGTGCCAGCAGCCAAGAGGAAGGACAGTCCTACGAGCAGTACTTC | CASSQEEGQSYEQYF
TRBD2 | TRBJ2-7 | TRBV20-1 | few | TGCAGTGCTAGAGCCCCACCCAGTAGCGGGGGGGCCCCATACGAGCAGTACTTC | CSARAPPSSGGAPYEQYF
TRBD2 | TRBJ2-7 | TRBV7-8 | - | TGTGCCAGCAACTCCGGGGGGATCTACGAGCAGTACTTC | CASNSGGIYEQYF
TRBD1 | TRBJ1-6 | TRBV4-2 | few | TGTGCCAGCAGCCTCGACAGGGAAGGGAATTCACCCCTCCACTTT | CASSLDREGNSPLHF
- | TRBJ2-7 | TRBV6-2/TRBV6-3 | - | TGTGCCAGCAGTAACTTTCTCTCCTACGAGCAGTACTTC | CASSNFLSYEQYF
- | TRBJ1-4 | TRBV4-1 | few | TGCGCCAGCAGCCAAGAAACACTCCGTCCTGAAAAACTGTTTTTT | CASSQETLRPEKLFF
- | TRBJ1-5 | TRBV2 | - | TGTGCCAGCAGTGAAACAGGAACTCAGCCCCAGCATTTT | CASSETGTQPQHF
TRBD2 | TRBJ2-1 | TRBV5-1 | - | TGCGCCAGCAGCTTGGCGGTTGGCGGGGGGCCGAGCTCCTACAATGAGCAGTTCTTC | CASSLAVGGGPSSYNEQFF
TRBD1 | TRBJ2-7 | TRBV27 | few | TGTGCCAGCAGTTTAGGGGGGACAGGGCGACACGAGCAGTACTTC | CASSLGGTGRHEQYF
- | TRBJ1-4 | TRBV29-1 | few | TGCAGCGTTGAAAGGGGACCGAATGAAAAACTGTTTTTT | CSVERGPNEKLFF
TRBD1 | TRBJ2-7 | TRBV6-1 | - | TGTGCCAGCAGAACAGGGGGCAGGTACGAGCAGTACTTC | CASRTGGRYEQYF
- | TRBJ2-2 | TRBV12-3/TRBV12-4 | - | TGTGCCAGCAGTTTCGTTCAGAGTACCGGGGAGCTGTTTTTT | CASSFVQSTGELFF
- | TRBJ2-7 | TRBV6-5 | - | TGTGCCAGCAGTTACCGGGTGGCGGGAGAGCAGTACTTC | CASSYRVAGEQYF
- | TRBJ2-3 | TRBV6-1 | - | TGTGCCAGCAGCTTCGACTATCACGGGGGCACAGATACGCAGTATTTT | CASSFDYHGGTDTQYF
- | TRBJ2-3 | TRBV6-5 | - | TGTGCCAGCAGTTTCACGACAGACATCACAGATACGCAGTATTTT | CASSFTTDITDTQYF
- | TRBJ2-7 | TRBV12-3/TRBV12-4 | few | TGTGCCAGCAACATTTTGGGGGGTTCCTCCTACGAGCAGTACTTC | CASNILGGSSYEQYF
- | TRBJ1-6 | TRBV5-6 | few | TGTGCCAGCAGCTTGGAGAGAGGGAATTCACCCCTCCACTTT | CASSLERGNSPLHF
- | TRBJ1-1 | TRBV4-3 | few | TGCGCCAGCAGCCAAGACAAAAAATCGAACACTGAAGCTTTCTTT | CASSQDKKSNTEAFF
- | TRBJ2-2 | TRBV10-1 | - | TGCGCCAGCAGGGCCGGGGCGAACACCGGGGAGCTGTTTTTT | CASRAGANTGELFF
- | TRBJ2-3 | TRBV7-9 | few | TGTGCCAGCAGCTTCCGGACAGACACAGATACGCAGTATTTT | CASSFRTDTDTQYF
TRBD1 | TRBJ1-2 | TRBV7-9 | - | TGTGCCAGCAGCTTACGCGGACAGGAACGTGGCTACACCTTC | CASSLRGQERGYTF
- | TRBJ1-6 | TRBV19 | - | TGTGCCAGTAGCGTAGGTGCCGGGGTTGGTTCACCCCTCCACTTT | CASSVGAGVGSPLHF